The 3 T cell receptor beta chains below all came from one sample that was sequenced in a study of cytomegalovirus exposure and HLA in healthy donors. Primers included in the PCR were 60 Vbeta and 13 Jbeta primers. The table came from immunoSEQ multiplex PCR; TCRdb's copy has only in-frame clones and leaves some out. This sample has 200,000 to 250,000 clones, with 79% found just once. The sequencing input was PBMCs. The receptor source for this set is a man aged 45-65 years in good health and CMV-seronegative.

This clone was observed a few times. CDR3 loop: CASTNHGGFTEAFF. DNA for the CDR3: TGTGCCAGCACCAACCACGGGGGTTTCACTGAAGCTTTCTTT. The J gene is TRBJ1-1, the V gene TRBV6-5; D may be TRBD1 (5 bases). This CDR3 has 14 residues. Germline V gene sequence: CDR1 MNHEY, CDR2 SVGAGI. V was pared by 7 bases and J by 4 bases, with 16 bases between.

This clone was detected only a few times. The CDR3 DNA sequence: TGTGCCAGCAATCGGGATTCAGGGGGCCGTCATGGCTACACCTTC. Residues: CASNRDSGGRHGYTF. The rearrangement uses TRBV6-5 and TRBJ1-2, with 8 bases identical to TRBD1. J gave up 6 bases and V 7 bases, and 13 bases lay outside the gene matches. CDR3 length: 15 amino acids. The germline V gene has CDR1 MNHEY and CDR2 SVGAGI.

CDR3 amino acids: CASSSSSLYEQYF. In DNA, the CDR3 is TGTGCCAGCAGTTCATCTAGCCTATACGAGCAGTACTTC. The chain recombines TRBV28 with TRBJ2-7, with D perhaps matching TRBD2 (5 bases). The germline V gene encodes CDR1 MDHEN and CDR2 SYDVKM. This CDR3 spans 13 amino acids. The V and J ends lost 4 bases and 4 bases respectively, with 11 bases between them.